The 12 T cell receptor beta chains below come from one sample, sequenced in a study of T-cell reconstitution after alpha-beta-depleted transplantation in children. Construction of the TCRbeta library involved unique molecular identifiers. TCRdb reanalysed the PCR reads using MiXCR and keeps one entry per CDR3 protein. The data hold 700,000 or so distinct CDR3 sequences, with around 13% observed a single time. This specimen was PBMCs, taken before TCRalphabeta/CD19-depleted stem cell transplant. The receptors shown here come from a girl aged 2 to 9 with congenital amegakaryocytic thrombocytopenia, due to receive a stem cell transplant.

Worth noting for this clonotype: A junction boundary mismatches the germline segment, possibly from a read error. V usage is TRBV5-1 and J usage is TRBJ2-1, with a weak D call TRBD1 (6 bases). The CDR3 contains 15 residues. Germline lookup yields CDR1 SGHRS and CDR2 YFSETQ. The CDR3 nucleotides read TGCGCCTGCAGCCCCGGTGGGGGCGCGATGTTGCGGCAGTTCTTC. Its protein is CACSPGGGAMLRQFF.

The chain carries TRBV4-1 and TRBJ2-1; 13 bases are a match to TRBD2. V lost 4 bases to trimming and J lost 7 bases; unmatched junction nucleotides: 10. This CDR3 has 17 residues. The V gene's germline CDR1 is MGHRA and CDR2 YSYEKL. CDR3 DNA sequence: TGCGCCAGCAGCCTTCTACTGCCGGGACTAGCGGGAAATGAGCAGTTCTTC. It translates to CASSLLLPGLAGNEQFF.

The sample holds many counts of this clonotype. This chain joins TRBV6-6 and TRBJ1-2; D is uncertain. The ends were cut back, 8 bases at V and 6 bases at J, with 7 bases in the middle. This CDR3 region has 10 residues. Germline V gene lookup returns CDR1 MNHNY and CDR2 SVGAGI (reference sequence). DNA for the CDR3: TGTGCCAGCCAGTTTGATGGCTACACCTTC. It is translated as CASQFDGYTF.

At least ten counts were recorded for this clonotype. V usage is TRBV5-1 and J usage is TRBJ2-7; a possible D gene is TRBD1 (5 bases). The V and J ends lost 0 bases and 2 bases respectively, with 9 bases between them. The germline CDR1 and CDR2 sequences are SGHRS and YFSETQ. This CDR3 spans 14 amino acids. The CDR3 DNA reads TGCGCCAGCAGCTTGGGACAGTCGCCCTACGAGCAGTACTTC. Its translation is CASSLGQSPYEQYF.

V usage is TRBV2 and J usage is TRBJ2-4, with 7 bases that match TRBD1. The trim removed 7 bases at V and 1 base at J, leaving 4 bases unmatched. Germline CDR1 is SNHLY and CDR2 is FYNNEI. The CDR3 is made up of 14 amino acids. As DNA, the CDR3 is TGTGCCAGCATCTCGGACAGGGCCAAAAACATTCAGTACTTC. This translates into CASISDRAKNIQYF.

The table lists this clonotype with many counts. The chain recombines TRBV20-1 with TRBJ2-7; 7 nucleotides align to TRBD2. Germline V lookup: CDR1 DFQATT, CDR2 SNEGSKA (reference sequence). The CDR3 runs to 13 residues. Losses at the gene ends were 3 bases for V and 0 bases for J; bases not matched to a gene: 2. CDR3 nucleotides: TGCAGTGCTAGCCCGGGGGGCTCCTACGAGCAGTACTTC. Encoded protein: CSASPGGSYEQYF.

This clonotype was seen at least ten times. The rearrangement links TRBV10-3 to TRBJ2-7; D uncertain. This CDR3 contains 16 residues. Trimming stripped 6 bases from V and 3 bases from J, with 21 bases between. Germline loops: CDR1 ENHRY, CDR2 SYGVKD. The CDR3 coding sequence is TGTGCCATCAGCCCTACCGGACCGTTTTCAATCTACGAGCAGTACTTC. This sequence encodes CAISPTGPFSIYEQYF.

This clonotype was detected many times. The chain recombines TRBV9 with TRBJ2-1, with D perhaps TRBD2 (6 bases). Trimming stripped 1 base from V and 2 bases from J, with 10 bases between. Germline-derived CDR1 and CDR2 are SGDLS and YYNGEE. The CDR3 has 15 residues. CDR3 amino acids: CASSVSGGPYNEQFF. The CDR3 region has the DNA TGTGCCAGCAGCGTATCCGGGGGACCCTACAATGAGCAGTTCTTC.

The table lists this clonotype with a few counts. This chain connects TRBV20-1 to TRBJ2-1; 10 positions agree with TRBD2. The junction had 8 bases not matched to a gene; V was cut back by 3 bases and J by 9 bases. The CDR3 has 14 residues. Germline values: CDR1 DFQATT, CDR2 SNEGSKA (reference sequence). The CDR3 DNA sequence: TGCAGTGCTAGTTTACTAGCGGGATGGGTTGAGCAGTTCTTC. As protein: CSASLLAGWVEQFF.

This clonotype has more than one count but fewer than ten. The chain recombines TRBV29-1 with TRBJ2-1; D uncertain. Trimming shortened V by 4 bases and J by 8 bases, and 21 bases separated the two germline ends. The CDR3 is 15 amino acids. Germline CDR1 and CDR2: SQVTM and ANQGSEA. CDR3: CSVGPRLGDRHEQFF. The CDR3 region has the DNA TGCAGCGTTGGGCCCCGCCTTGGGGATCGGCATGAGCAGTTCTTC.

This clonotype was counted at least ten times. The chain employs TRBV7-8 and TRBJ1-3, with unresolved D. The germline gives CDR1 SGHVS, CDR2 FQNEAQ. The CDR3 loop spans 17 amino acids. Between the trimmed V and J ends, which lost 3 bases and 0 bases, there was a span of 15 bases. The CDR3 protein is CASSLLGRTYSGNTIYF. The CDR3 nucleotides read TGTGCCAGCAGCTTGTTGGGTAGGACTTACTCTGGAAACACCATATATTTT.

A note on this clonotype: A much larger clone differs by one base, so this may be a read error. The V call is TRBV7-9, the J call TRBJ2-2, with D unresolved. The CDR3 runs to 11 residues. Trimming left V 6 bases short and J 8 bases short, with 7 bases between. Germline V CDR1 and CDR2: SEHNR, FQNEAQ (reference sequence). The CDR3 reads CASSEEGELFF. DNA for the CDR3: TGTGCCAGCAGTGAGGAGGGGGAGCTGTTTTTT.